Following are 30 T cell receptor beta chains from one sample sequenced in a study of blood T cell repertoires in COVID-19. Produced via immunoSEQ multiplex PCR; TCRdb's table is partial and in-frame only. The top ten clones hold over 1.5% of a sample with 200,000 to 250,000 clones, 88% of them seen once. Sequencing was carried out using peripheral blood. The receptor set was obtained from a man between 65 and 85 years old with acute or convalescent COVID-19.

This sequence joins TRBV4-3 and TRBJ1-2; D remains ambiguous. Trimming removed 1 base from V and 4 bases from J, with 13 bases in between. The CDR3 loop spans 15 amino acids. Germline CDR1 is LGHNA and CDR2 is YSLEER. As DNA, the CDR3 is TGCGCCAGCAGCCAAGGGGTCCACAGTCTCTATGGCTACACCTTC. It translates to CASSQGVHSLYGYTF.

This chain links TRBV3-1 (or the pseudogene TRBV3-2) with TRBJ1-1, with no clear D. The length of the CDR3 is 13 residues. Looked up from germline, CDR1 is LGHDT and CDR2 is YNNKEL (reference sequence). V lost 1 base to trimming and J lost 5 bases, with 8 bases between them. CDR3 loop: CASSQGSGTEAFF. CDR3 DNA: TGTGCCAGCAGCCAAGGATCCGGGACTGAAGCTTTCTTT.

The CDR3 DNA is TGTGCCAGTAGGAGACCGGGACAGGGGGCGGGCGAGCAGTACTTC. This gives the protein CASRRPGQGAGEQYF. This chain uses TRBV19 with TRBJ2-7; 12 positions agree with TRBD1. Germline trimming cut 6 bases from V and 6 bases from J; bases unmatched to any gene: 9. Germline V CDR1 and CDR2: LNHDA, SQIVND (reference sequence). The CDR3 has 15 amino acids.

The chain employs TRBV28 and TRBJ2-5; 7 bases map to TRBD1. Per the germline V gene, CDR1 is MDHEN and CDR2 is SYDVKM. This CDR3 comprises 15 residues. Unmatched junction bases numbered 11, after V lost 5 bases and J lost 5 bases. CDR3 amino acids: CASSPPRGSGETQYF. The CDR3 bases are TGTGCCAGCAGTCCCCCCAGGGGGTCGGGCGAGACCCAGTACTTC.

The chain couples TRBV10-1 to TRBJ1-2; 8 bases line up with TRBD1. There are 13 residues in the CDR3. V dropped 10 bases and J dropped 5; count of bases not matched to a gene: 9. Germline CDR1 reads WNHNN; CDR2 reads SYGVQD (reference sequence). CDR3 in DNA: TGCGCCACTCACCGGGACAGGCTTTATGGCTACACCTTC. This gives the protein CATHRDRLYGYTF.

The CDR3 here is CASWSGMGFLYTQYF. The DNA for the CDR3 is TGTGCCAGCTGGAGTGGAATGGGTTTCCTGTATACGCAGTATTTT. V is TRBV2 and J is TRBJ2-3; D ambiguous. The CDR3 covers 15 residues. Trimming pared 8 bases from V and 7 bases from J, leaving 22 bases between. The germline gives CDR1 SNHLY, CDR2 FYNNEI.

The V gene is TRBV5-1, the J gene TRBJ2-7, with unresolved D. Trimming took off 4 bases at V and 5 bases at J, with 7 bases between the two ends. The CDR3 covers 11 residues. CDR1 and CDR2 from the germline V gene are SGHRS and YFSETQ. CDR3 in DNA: TGCGCCAGCAGCGCCGAGAACGAGCAGTACTTC. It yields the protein CASSAENEQYF.

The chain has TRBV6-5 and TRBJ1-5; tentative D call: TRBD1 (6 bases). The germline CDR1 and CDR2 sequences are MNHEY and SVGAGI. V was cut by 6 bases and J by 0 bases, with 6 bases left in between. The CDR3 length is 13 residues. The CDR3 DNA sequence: TGTGCCAGCAGGGACAGTAGCAATCAGCCCCAGCATTTT. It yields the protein CASRDSSNQPQHF.

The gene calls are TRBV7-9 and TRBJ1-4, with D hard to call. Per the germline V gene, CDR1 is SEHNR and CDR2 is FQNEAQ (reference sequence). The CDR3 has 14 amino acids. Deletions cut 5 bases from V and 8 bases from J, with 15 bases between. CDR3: CASSVDLGGEKLFF. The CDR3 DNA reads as TGTGCCAGCAGCGTGGATCTTGGCGGGGAAAAACTGTTTTTT. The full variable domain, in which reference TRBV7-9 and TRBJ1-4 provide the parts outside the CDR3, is DTGVSQNPRHKITKRGQNVTFRCDPISEHNRLYWYRQTLGQGPEFLTYFQNEAQLEKSRLLSDRFSAERPKGSFSTLEIQRTEQGDSAMYLCASSVDLGGEKLFFGSGTQLSVL.

CDR3 region: CASSYSYRGANQPQHF. As DNA, the CDR3 is TGTGCCAGCAGTTACTCCTACAGGGGGGCGAATCAGCCCCAGCATTTT. This chain links TRBV6-5 with TRBJ1-5, with 8 positions matching TRBD1. The CDR3 runs to 16 residues. Germline trimming cut 0 bases from V and 4 bases from J; bases unmatched to any gene: 5. Germline values: CDR1 MNHEY, CDR2 SVGAGI.

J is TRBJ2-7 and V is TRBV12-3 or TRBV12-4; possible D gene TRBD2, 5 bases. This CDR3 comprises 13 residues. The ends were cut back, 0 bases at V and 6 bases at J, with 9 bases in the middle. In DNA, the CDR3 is TGTGCCAGCAGTTTAGCGGGTCGGGGCGAGCAGTACTTC. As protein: CASSLAGRGEQYF.

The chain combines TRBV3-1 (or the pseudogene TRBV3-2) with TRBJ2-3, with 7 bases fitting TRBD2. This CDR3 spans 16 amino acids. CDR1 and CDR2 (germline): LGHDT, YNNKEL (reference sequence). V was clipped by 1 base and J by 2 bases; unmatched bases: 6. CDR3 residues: CASSQVAGAITDTQYF. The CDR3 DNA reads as TGTGCCAGCAGCCAAGTCGCGGGAGCAATCACAGATACGCAGTATTTT.

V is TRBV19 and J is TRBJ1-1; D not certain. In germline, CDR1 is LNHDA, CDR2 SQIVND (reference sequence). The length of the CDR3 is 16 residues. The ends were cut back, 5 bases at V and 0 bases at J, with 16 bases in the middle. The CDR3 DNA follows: TGTGCCAGTAGTGGGAGGTTGGGTGGGGTGAACACTGAAGCTTTCTTT. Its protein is CASSGRLGGVNTEAFF.

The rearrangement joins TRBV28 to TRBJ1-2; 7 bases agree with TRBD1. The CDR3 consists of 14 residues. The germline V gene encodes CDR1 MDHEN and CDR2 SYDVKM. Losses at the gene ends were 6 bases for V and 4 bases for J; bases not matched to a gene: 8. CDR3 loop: CASRLGQFTYGYTF. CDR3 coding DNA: TGTGCCAGCAGATTGGGACAGTTTACCTATGGCTACACCTTC.

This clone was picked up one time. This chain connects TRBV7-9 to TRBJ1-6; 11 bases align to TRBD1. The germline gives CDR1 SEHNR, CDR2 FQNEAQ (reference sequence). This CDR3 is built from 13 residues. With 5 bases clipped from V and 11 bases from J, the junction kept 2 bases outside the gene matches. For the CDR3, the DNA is TGTGCCAGCAGCCCGGGACAGGGGGCACCCCTCCACTTT. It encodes CASSPGQGAPLHF.

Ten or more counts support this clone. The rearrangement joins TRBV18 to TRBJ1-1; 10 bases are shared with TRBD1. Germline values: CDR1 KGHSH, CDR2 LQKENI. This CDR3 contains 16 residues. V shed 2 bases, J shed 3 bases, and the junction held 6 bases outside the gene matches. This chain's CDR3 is CASSPRTGGRDTEAFF. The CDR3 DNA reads TGTGCCAGCTCACCAAGGACAGGGGGTCGGGACACTGAAGCTTTCTTT. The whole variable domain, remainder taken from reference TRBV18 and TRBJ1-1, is NAGVMQNPRHLVRRRGQEARLRCSPMKGHSHVYWYRQLPEEGLKFMVYLQKENIIDESGMPKERFSAEFPKEGPSILRIQQVVRGDSAAYFCASSPRTGGRDTEAFFGQGTRLTVV.

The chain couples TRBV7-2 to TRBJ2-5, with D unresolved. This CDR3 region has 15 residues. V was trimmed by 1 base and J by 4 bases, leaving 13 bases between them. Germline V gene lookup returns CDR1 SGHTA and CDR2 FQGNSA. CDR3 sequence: CASSLGLLRRETQYF. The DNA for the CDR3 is TGTGCCAGCAGCTTAGGACTTTTAAGGAGAGAGACCCAGTACTTC.

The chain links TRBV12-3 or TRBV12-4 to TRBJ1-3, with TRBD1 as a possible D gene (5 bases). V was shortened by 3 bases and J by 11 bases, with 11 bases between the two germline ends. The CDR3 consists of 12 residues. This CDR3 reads CASSLGGTAIYF. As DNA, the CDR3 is TGTGCCAGCAGTTTGGGGGGTACGGCCATATATTTT.

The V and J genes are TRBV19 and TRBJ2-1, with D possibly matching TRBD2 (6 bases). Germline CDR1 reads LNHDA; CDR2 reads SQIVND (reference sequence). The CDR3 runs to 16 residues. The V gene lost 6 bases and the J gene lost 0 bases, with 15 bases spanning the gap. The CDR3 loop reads CASRLGGSSSYNEQFF. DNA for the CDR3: TGTGCCAGTAGACTCGGGGGATCGAGCTCCTACAATGAGCAGTTCTTC. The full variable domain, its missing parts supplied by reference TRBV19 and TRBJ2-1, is DGGITQSPKYLFRKEGQNVTLSCEQNLNHDAMYWYRQDPGQGLRLIYYSQIVNDFQKGDIAEGYSVSREKKESFPLTVTSAQKNPTAFYLCASRLGGSSSYNEQFFGPGTRLTVL.

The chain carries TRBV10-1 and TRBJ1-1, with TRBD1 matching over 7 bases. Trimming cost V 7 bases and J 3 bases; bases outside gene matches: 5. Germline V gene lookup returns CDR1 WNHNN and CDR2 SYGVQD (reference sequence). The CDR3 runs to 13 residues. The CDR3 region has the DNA TGCGCCAGCAAGAACAGGGGCGACACTGAAGCTTTCTTT. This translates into CASKNRGDTEAFF.

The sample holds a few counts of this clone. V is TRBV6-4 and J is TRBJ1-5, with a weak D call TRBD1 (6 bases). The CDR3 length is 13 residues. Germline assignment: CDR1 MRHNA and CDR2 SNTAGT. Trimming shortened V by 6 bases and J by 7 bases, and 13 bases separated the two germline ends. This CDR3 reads CASSRDMDQPQHF. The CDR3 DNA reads TGTGCCAGCAGCCGGGACATGGACCAGCCCCAGCATTTT.

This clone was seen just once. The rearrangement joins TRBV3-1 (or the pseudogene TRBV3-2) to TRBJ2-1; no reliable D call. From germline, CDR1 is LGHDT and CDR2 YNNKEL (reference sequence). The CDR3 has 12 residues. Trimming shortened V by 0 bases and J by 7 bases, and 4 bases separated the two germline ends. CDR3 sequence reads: CASSQDVNEQFF. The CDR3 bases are TGTGCCAGCAGCCAAGACGTTAATGAGCAGTTCTTC.

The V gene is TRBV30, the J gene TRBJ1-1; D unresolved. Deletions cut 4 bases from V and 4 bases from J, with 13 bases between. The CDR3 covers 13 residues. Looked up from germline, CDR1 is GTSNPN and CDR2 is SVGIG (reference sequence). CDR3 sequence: CAWTRRFGTEAFF. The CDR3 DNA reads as TGTGCCTGGACTCGGCGGTTTGGCACTGAAGCTTTCTTT. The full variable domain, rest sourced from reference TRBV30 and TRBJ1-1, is SQTIHQWPATLVQPVGSPLSLECTVEGTSNPNLYWYRQAAGRGLQLLFYSVGIGQISSEVPQNLSASRPQDRQFILSSKKLLLSDSGFYLCAWTRRFGTEAFFGQGTRLTVV.

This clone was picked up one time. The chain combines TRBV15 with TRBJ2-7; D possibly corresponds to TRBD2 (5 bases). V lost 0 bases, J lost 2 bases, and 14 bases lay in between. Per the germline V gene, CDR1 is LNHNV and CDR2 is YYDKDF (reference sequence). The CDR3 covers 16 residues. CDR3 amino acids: CATSREGGERTYEQYF. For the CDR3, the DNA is TGTGCCACCAGCAGAGAGGGTGGGGAGAGGACCTACGAGCAGTACTTC.

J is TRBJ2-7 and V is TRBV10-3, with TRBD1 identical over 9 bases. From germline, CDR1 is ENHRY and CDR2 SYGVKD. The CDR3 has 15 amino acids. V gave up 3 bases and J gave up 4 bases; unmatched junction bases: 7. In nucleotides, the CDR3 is TGTGCCATCAGTGACGGCGACAGGGGGAGGTACGAGCAGTACTTC. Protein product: CAISDGDRGRYEQYF.

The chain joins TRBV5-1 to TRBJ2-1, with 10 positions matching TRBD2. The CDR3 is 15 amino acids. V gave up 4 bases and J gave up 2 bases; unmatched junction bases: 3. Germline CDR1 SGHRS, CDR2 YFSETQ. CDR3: CASSQGLATYNEQFF. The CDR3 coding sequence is TGCGCCAGCAGCCAGGGACTAGCGACCTACAATGAGCAGTTCTTC. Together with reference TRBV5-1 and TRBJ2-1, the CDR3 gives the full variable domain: KAGVTQTPRYLIKTRGQQVTLSCSPISGHRSVSWYQQTPGQGLQFLFEYFSETQRNKGNFPGRFSGRQFSNSRSEMNVSTLELGDSALYLCASSQGLATYNEQFFGPGTRLTVL.

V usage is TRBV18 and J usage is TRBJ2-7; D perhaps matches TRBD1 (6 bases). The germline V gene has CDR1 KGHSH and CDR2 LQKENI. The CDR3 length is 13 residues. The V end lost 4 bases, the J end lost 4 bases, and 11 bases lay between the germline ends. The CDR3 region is CASSRGHLYEQYF. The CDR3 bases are TGTGCCAGCTCACGGGGACATCTATACGAGCAGTACTTC.

This chain's CDR3 is CASKVEGATNYGYTF. The CDR3 DNA reads as TGTGCCAGCAAAGTCGAGGGGGCTACTAACTATGGCTACACCTTC. The chain employs TRBV28 and TRBJ1-2; 7 bases line up with TRBD1. The CDR3 length is 15 residues. Germline V gene lookup returns CDR1 MDHEN and CDR2 SYDVKM. V shed 7 bases and J 0 bases; nucleotides not matched to a gene: 8.

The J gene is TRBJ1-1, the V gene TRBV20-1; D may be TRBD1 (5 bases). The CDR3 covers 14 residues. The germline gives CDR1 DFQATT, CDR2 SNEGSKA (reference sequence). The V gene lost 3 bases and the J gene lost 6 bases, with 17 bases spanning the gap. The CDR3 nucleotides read TGCAGTGCTAGTCCTGGGGCATTCCGATCTGAAGCTTTCTTT. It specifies CSASPGAFRSEAFF.

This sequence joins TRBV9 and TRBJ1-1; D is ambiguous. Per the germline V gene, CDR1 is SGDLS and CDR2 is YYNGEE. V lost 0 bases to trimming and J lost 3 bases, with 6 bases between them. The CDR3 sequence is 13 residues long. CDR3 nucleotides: TGTGCCAGCAGCGTAGTGAGAGACACTGAAGCTTTCTTT. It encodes CASSVVRDTEAFF.